The 2 T cell receptor beta chains presented below share a single source sample, sequenced in a study of blood T cell repertoires in COVID-19. TCRdb's table, derived via immunoSEQ multiplex PCR, lists solely in-frame clones and lacks some. Here the sample spans 150,000 to 200,000 clones, roughly 89% being singletons. Source material: peripheral blood. All receptors come from a human donor in a cohort sampled during active COVID-19.

This chain links TRBV27 with TRBJ1-2; D may be TRBD1 (6 bases). The CDR3 sequence is 14 residues long. Trimming shortened V by 8 bases and J by 4 bases, and 17 bases separated the two germline ends. Germline loops: CDR1 MNHEY, CDR2 SMNVEV (reference sequence). CDR3: CASREGGRGYGYTF. CDR3 DNA: TGTGCCAGCCGGGAGGGGGGGCGCGGCTATGGCTACACCTTC.

The chain links TRBV12-3 or TRBV12-4 to TRBJ2-1; a possible D gene is TRBD2 (5 bases). This CDR3 is built from 11 residues. Trimming pared 5 bases from V and 10 bases from J, leaving 9 bases between. The CDR3 DNA sequence: TGTGCCAGCAGTCTAGGGAGCGAGCAGTTCTTC. It is translated as CASSLGSEQFF.